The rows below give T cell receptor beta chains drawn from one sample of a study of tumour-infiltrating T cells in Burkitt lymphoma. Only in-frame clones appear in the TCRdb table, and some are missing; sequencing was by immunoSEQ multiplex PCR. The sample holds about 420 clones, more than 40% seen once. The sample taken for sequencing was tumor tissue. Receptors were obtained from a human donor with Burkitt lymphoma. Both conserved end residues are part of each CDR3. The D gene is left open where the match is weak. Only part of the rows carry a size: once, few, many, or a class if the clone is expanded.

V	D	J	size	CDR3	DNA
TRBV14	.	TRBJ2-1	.	CASSQYLGQRYNEQFF	TGTGCCAGCAGCCAGTACCTCGGACAGCGATACAATGAGCAGTTCTTC
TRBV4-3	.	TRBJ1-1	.	CASSQGTEAFF	TGCGCCAGCAGCCAAGGCACTGAAGCTTTCTTT
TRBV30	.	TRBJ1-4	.	CAWTGVFNEKLFF	TGTGCCTGGACAGGGGTTTTTAATGAAAAACTGTTTTTT
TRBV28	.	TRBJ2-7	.	CASSFSGSTYEQYF	TGTGCCAGCAGTTTCTCCGGGAGCACATACGAGCAGTACTTC
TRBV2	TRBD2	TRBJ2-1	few	CASSGLAVVEQFF	TGTGCCAGCAGTGGCCTAGCGGTGGTAGAGCAGTTCTTC
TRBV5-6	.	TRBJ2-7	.	CASSLGGGYEQYF	TGTGCCAGCAGCCTTGGAGGGGGCTACGAGCAGTACTTC
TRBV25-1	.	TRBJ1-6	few	CATHPRVDSLSPLHF	TGTGCCACCCACCCTCGTGTCGATAGCCTTTCACCCCTCCACTTT
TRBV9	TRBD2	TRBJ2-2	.	CASSVDGSSGNTGELFF	TGTGCCAGCAGCGTAGATGGTTCTAGCGGCAACACCGGGGAGCTGTTTTTT
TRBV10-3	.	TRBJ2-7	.	CAISDVAPTSYEQYF	TGTGCCATCAGTGATGTAGCGCCAACCTCCTACGAGCAGTACTTC
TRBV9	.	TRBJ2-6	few	CASSVGANAFSGANVLTF	TGTGCCAGCAGCGTAGGTGCGAACGCTTTCTCTGGGGCCAACGTCCTGACTTTC
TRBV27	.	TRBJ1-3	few	CASRTLSGNTIYF	TGTGCCAGCCGGACCCTCTCTGGAAACACCATATATTTT
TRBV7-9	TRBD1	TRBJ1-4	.	CASSATDRVPNEKLFF	TGTGCCAGCAGCGCCACAGACAGGGTTCCTAATGAAAAACTGTTTTTT
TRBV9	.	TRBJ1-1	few	CASSQGPGTEAFF	TGTGCCAGCAGCCAGGGACCTGGCACTGAAGCTTTCTTT
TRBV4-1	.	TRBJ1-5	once	CASSQKVSHRASQPQHF	TGCGCCAGCAGCCAAAAAGTTTCCCACAGGGCGAGCCAGCCCCAGCATTTT
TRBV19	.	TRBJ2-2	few	CASSPGTGELFF	TGTGCCAGTAGCCCGGGCACCGGGGAGCTGTTTTTT
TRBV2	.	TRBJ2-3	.	CASSAFLGDTQYF	TGTGCCAGCAGTGCTTTCCTCGGTGATACGCAGTATTTT
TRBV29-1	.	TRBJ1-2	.	CSVEVRALYGYTF	TGCAGCGTTGAAGTCAGGGCCCTCTATGGCTACACCTTC
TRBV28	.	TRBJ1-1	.	CASSLWTMTEAFF	TGTGCCAGCAGTTTATGGACGATGACTGAAGCTTTCTTT
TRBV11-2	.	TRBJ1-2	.	CASSLVRLYRNNYGYTF	TGTGCCAGCAGCTTAGTGAGACTTTACAGAAACAACTATGGCTACACCTTC
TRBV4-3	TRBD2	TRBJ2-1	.	CASSQLLANEQFF	TGCGCCAGCAGCCAACTACTAGCGAATGAGCAGTTCTTC
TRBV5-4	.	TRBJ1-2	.	CVSSLGSRDYGYTF	TGTGTCAGCAGCTTAGGGTCAAGAGACTATGGCTACACCTTC
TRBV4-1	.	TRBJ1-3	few	CASSAGDINSGNTIYF	TGCGCCAGCAGCGCAGGGGACATCAACTCTGGAAACACCATATATTTT
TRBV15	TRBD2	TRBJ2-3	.	CATSRTSGMGDTQYF	TGTGCCACCAGCAGGACTAGCGGGATGGGAGATACGCAGTATTTT
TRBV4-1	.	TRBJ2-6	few	CASSVAVGFSGANVLTF	TGCGCCAGCAGCGTTGCGGTGGGATTCTCTGGGGCCAACGTCCTGACTTTC